The 9 T cell receptor beta chains reported below all come from one sample, sequenced in a study of T cell repertoires and Cas9 in healthy adults. Using immunoSEQ multiplex PCR, the repertoire was profiled, and TCRdb retains in-frame clones only, with some absent. Of 1,500 or so clones listed, around 78% are singletons. Sequencing input: SpCas9-reactive Tregs (CD4+, CD25+, CD127-, CD137+, CD154-) from PBMCs; culture status not recorded. The receptor set was obtained from a human donor in good health.

The chain combines TRBV6-5 with TRBJ1-1; no clear D gene. CDR1 is MNHEY and CDR2 is SVGAGI in the germline V gene. Trimming pared 7 bases from V and 8 bases from J, leaving 17 bases between. The CDR3 loop spans 13 amino acids. The DNA of the CDR3 is TGTGCCAGCACCGCGAGGAACCGTCAAGAAGCTTTCTTT. Protein sequence: CASTARNRQEAFF.

This clone was observed a handful of times. This sequence joins TRBV7-2 and TRBJ1-2; 9 bases map to TRBD1. The CDR3 covers 14 residues. Germline CDR1 reads SGHTA; CDR2 reads FQGNSA. With 2 bases clipped from V and 9 bases from J, the junction kept 7 bases outside the gene matches. DNA for the CDR3: TGTGCCAGCAGCTTAACCACGACAGGGGGTAGCTACACCTTC. Protein product: CASSLTTTGGSYTF.

The V call is TRBV2, the J call TRBJ2-6; D unresolved. V was clipped by 3 bases and J by 0 bases, with 6 bases between them. Germline V CDR1 and CDR2: SNHLY, FYNNEI. The CDR3 length is 15 residues. In DNA form, the CDR3 reads TGTGCCAGCAGTGACTGGAGCTCTGGGGCCAACGTCCTGACTTTC. Translated: CASSDWSSGANVLTF.

The chain combines TRBV4-2 with TRBJ2-3; D gene ambiguous. Germline V CDR1 and CDR2: LGHNA, YNFKEQ. Deletions cut 0 bases from V and 2 bases from J, with 9 bases between. The CDR3 runs 15 residues. CDR3 residues: CASSQESPTTDTQYF. DNA of the CDR3: TGTGCCAGCAGCCAAGAGTCCCCAACCACAGATACGCAGTATTTT.

The chain links TRBV19 to TRBJ2-2, with 7 bases lining up with TRBD1. The CDR3 contains 15 residues. Germline values: CDR1 LNHDA, CDR2 SQIVND (reference sequence). With V trimmed by 3 bases and J by 1 base, 2 bases remained unmatched. The DNA of the CDR3 is TGTGCCAGTAGTATTGGGACAGTGAACACCGGGGAGCTGTTTTTT. Protein sequence: CASSIGTVNTGELFF.

This clone was found a few times. The chain employs TRBV19 and TRBJ1-1; tentatively, D is TRBD1 (5 bases). The CDR3 has 15 residues. Germline loops: CDR1 LNHDA, CDR2 SQIVND (reference sequence). Trimming stripped 5 bases from V and 7 bases from J, with 20 bases between. Written as DNA, the CDR3 is TGTGCCAGTAGTTTCTTGGACACCCGGATACGTGAAGCTTTCTTT. Protein product: CASSFLDTRIREAFF.

V usage is TRBV5-1 and J usage is TRBJ1-2, with unresolved D. Trimming stripped 6 bases from V and 5 bases from J, with 8 bases between. The CDR3 extends over 11 amino acids. The germline CDR1 and CDR2 sequences are SGHRS and YFSETQ. CDR3 in amino acids: CASTDLYGYTF. The CDR3 DNA follows: TGCGCCAGCACAGATCTATATGGCTACACCTTC.

The chain carries TRBV7-2 and TRBJ1-1; no clear D gene. The ends were cut back, 1 base at V and 0 bases at J, with 3 bases in the middle. The CDR3 sequence is 13 residues long. Germline V gene lookup returns CDR1 SGHTA and CDR2 FQGNSA. The CDR3 reads CASSLVLNTEAFF. In DNA form, the CDR3 reads TGTGCCAGCAGCTTAGTCCTGAACACTGAAGCTTTCTTT.

V gene TRBV28 combines with J gene TRBJ2-7; the match to TRBD1 covers 8 bases. After removal of 2 bases from V and 3 bases from J, the junction contained 9 bases not matched to a gene. The CDR3 extends over 16 amino acids. Germline V CDR1 and CDR2: MDHEN, SYDVKM. In DNA form, the CDR3 reads TGTGCCAGCAGTTTAACGGGACAGGCCCACGGCTACGAGCAGTACGTC. The encoded protein is CASSLTGQAHGYEQYV.